Sequencing of this T cell receptor beta chain was carried out in a study of response to subunit inactivated influenza vaccine (dated by TCRdb to between 2017 and 2018). Study-wide context: To follow how T cells responded to a trivalent subunit inactivated influenza vaccine, the researchers relied on deep quantitative profiling of the T cell receptor repertoire.

What this sample's time point label stands for: 45 to 55 days after influenza vaccine administration. This clonotype was recorded at least ten times. It lacks a known antigen. The input lacks base qualities; no much larger clone sits a single base away. What the authors observed across the whole study: The authors suggested that each seasonal influenza vaccination may recruit only a limited number of new T cells.

The CDR3 holds 14 amino acids from the cysteine to the phenylalanine. The sequence is cut down to CDR3 DNA, 42 bases in frame from base 1. CDR1 and CDR2 are read off the germline V gene as SGHRS and YFSETQ. Cut back by 0 bases and 3 bases, the V and J ends lie 7 bases apart. Library creation used RT-PCR. The instrument given in TCRdb is Illumina HiSeq 2500. The raw public reads went through TCRdb reprocessing: fastp at Q25, MiXCR clone calling, in-frame beta chains kept. Every CDR3 protein is listed once, alongside the most common genes and DNA of its rows. The sample table contains about 480,000 distinct CDR3 sequences; only one count was recorded for approximately 11% of them. The ten largest clones capture about an eighth of the sample.

Here the chain combines TRBV5-1 and TRBJ1-5, with TRBD1 tentatively as D gene (6 bases match). The sample was PBMCs from blood, taken 35 to 45 days after vaccination. This sequence was found in a man aged 45 to 65 who received an inactivated influenza vaccine. Donor details come from another sample of the same person, matched by shared clones. The CDR3 has the sequence CASSLEGVNQPQHF. The nucleotides read TGCGCCAGCAGCTTGGAGGGGGTCAATCAGCCCCAGCATTTT. Extended through the reference TRBV5-1 and TRBJ1-5 proteins, this CDR3 yields the full variable domain: KAGVTQTPRYLIKTRGQQVTLSCSPISGHRSVSWYQQTPGQGLQFLFEYFSETQRNKGNFPGRFSGRQFSNSRSEMNVSTLELGDSALYLCASSLEGVNQPQHFGDGTRLSIL.